The clone carrying this T cell receptor beta chain came up a few times. Amplified regions were TCR beta CDR3 sequences from RNA transcripts. A set of HTBI primers served as the primers for a first-round RT-PCR of the TCR CDR3. TCRdb reprocessed the multiplex PCR reads with MiXCR, giving one entry per CDR3 protein. The sample holds roughly 400,000 distinct CDR3 sequences, over 12% seen once. The sample belongs to a study of T cells in Graves' hyperthyroidism and ophthalmopathy. V was trimmed by 7 bases and J by 2 bases, leaving 15 bases between them. Looked up from germline, CDR1 is MNHEY and CDR2 is SVGEGT. CDR3 length: 14 residues.

This sequence originates from a man between 50 and 59 years old with Graves' ophthalmopathy. The sample comprised blood. V usage is TRBV6-2 or TRBV6-3 and J usage is TRBJ2-7; D is ambiguous. Written as DNA, the CDR3 is TGTGCCAGCACCGGCCTGCGGAACCCCTACGAGCAGTACTTC. Protein sequence: CASTGLRNPYEQYF.